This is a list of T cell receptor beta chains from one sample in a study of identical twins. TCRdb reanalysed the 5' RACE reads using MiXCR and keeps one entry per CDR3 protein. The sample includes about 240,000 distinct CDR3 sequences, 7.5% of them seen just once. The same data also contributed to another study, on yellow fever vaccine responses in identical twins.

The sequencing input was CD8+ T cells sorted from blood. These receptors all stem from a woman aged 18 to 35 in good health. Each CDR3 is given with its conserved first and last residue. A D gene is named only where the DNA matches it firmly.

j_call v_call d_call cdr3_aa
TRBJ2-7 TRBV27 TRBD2 CASGRASGTLRSYEQYF
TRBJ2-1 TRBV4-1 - CASSQVVMRGSYNEQFF
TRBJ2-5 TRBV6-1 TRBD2 CASTNSGLAGGEETQYF
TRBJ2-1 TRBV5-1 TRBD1 CASSLEDRANEQFF
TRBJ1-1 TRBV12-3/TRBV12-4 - CASSFGAVSEAFF
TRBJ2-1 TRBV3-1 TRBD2 CASSQAAGGPILHEQFF
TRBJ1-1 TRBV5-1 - CASSLGGYNTEAFF
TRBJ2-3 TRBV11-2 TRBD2 CASSTLAGVSTDTQYF
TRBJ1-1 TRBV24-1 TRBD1 CATSPGTGSDTEAFF
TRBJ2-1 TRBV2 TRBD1 CASSIWDRDVDEQFF
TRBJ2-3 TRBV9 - CASSVVRIGTDTQYF
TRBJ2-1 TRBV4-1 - CASSQDGPGWADYNEQFF
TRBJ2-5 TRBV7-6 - CASSTHHRSGEETQYF
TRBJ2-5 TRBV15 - CATSRSKNRVDGETQYF
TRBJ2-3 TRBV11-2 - CASSHNTQYF
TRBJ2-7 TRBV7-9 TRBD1 CASSFPGQKYEQYF
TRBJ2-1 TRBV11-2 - CASSPIGAQVYYNEQFF
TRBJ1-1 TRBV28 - CASTNPTIWDTEAFF
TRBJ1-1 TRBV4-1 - CASSQAGEGSGNTEAFF
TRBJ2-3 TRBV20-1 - CSALPGLAKTDTQYF
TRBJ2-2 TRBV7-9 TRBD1 CASQGQGDTGELFF
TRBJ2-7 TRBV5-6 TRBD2 CASSLGMAGLLAGTSYEQYF
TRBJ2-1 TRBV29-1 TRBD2 CSDLLAGGYEQFF
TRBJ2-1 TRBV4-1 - CASSTAGASYNEQFF
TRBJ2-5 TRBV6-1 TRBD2 CASRTAGGPGETQYF
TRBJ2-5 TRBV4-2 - CASSQDLGSLETQYF
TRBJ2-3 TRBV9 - CASSTLGEVMGTDTQYF
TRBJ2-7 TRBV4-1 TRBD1 CASSQSTGGSYEQYF
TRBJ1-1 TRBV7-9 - CASTPAGLNTEAFF
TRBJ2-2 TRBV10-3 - CAIGGADTGELFF
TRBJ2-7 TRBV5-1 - CASSVGTGSSYEQYF
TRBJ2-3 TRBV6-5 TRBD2 CASSNLAGGFPDTQYF
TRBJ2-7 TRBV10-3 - CAIAPPGWDEQYF
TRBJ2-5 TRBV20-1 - CSASGGEYQETQYF
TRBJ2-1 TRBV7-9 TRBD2 CASSSAGLAMMDEQFF
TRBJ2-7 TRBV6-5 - CASSPGNEQYF
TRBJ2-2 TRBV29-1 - CSVEGRGHGELFF
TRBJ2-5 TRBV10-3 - CAISAEYQETQYF
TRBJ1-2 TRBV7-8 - CASSLGRGYTF
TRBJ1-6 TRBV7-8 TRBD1 CASSGRGDYNSPLHF
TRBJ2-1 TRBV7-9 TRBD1 CASSLGDRFYNEQFF
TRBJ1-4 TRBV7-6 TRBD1 CASSLGTGRTNEKLFF
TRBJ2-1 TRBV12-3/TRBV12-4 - CASSRNPGTEQFF
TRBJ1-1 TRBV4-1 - CASSPRTADGYTEAFF
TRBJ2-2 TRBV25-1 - CASSEVTGELFF
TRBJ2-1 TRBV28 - CASSSGSGPHNEQFF
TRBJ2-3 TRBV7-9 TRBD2 CASPGGIGRDTQYF
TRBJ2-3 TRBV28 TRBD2 CASSFGVAGYPDTQYF
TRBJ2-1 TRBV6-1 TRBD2 CASSQLTSGLHPRGNEQFF
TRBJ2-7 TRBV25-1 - CASSAGVMEQYF
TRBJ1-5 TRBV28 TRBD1 CASSQTGGGQPQHF
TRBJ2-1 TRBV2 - CASSDYTGTLNNEQFF
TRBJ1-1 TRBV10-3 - CATYNREMNTEAFF
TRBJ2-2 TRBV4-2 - CASSQEEGTGGELFF
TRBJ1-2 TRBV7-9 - CASSGNREDYGYTF